These T cell receptor beta chains were read from a single sample in a study of blood T cell repertoires in COVID-19. TCRdb's copy holds only in-frame clones and misses some; the assay was immunoSEQ multiplex PCR. In the table there are about 200,000 clones, around 81% of which are singletons. Sequencing was carried out using peripheral blood. All receptors come from a man between 60 and 70 years old with COVID-19, enrolled during active disease. Both conserved end residues are part of each CDR3. The D gene is left open where the match is weak. Part of the rows lack a size; the others show once, few, many or a class for expanded clones.

abundance	v_gene	d_gene	j_gene	CDR3aa	CDR3nt
-	TRBV19	TRBD1	TRBJ1-2	CASSTLDRGYGYTF	TGTGCCAGTAGTACCCTGGACAGGGGCTATGGCTACACCTTC
-	TRBV6-6	-	TRBJ1-1	CASRVPTAMNTEAFF	TGTGCCAGCAGGGTACCGACAGCGATGAACACTGAAGCTTTCTTT
-	TRBV5-1	-	TRBJ2-7	CASSLGLGLSSYEQYF	TGCGCCAGCAGCTTGGGTCTGGGGCTAAGCTCCTACGAGCAGTACTTC
-	TRBV6-2/TRBV6-3	-	TRBJ1-6	CASSRPGYNSPLHF	TGTGCCAGCAGTAGGCCGGGGTACAATTCACCCCTCCACTTT
-	TRBV9	-	TRBJ1-2	CASGEGGESSYGYTF	TGTGCCAGCGGAGAGGGAGGGGAGAGTAGCTATGGCTACACCTTC
few	TRBV3-1/TRBV3-2	-	TRBJ1-2	CASSQAGGRGFGYTF	TGTGCCAGCAGCCAGGCTGGAGGGAGGGGATTTGGCTACACCTTC
-	TRBV5-5	-	TRBJ1-2	CATTQTEYGYTF	TGTGCCACCACCCAGACGGAGTATGGCTACACCTTC
-	TRBV3-1/TRBV3-2	-	TRBJ2-3	CASSQASEGRGTDTQYF	TGTGCCAGCAGCCAGGCCTCCGAGGGTAGGGGCACAGATACGCAGTATTTT
-	TRBV9	-	TRBJ1-1	CASSERGAASTEAFF	TGTGCCAGCAGCGAGCGGGGGGCAGCGAGCACTGAAGCTTTCTTT
-	TRBV7-9	-	TRBJ1-2	CASSLERDYGYTF	TGTGCCAGCAGCTTAGAAAGAGACTATGGCTACACCTTC
-	TRBV18	-	TRBJ1-6	CASSPQGGNSPLHF	TGTGCCAGCTCACCTCAGGGCGGTAATTCACCCCTCCACTTT
-	TRBV30	TRBD1	TRBJ1-5	CAWSVRGPRQPQHF	TGTGCCTGGAGTGTGAGGGGGCCACGTCAGCCCCAGCATTTT
-	TRBV13	-	TRBJ2-1	CASSLRGRATYNEQFF	TGTGCCAGCAGCTTAAGGGGCAGGGCAACCTACAATGAGCAGTTCTTC
-	TRBV7-2	-	TRBJ2-1	CASSLGSAVSYNEQFF	TGTGCCAGCAGCTTAGGGTCGGCGGTCTCCTACAATGAGCAGTTCTTC
-	TRBV6-5	-	TRBJ1-1	CASRMNTEAFF	TGTGCCTCTAGGATGAACACTGAAGCTTTCTTT
-	TRBV9	TRBD1	TRBJ1-3	CASSAGTAFRGGSIYF	TGTGCCAGCAGTGCCGGGACAGCTTTTAGAGGCGGCTCCATATATTTT
-	TRBV20-1	TRBD2	TRBJ2-7	CSGTSGHEQYF	TGCAGTGGGACTAGCGGCCACGAGCAGTACTTC
-	TRBV6-5	TRBD1	TRBJ1-5	CASRGTGMGPQHF	TGTGCCAGCAGAGGGACAGGGATGGGGCCCCAGCATTTT
-	TRBV7-2	-	TRBJ1-3	CASSRTEASGNTIYF	TGTGCCAGCAGCCGGACAGAAGCCTCTGGAAACACCATATATTTT
-	TRBV7-2	-	TRBJ2-1	CASSSTRGSYNEQFF	TGTGCCAGCAGTTCTACTCGGGGGTCCTACAATGAGCAGTTCTTC
-	TRBV28	TRBD2	TRBJ2-5	CASSLIQREPQETQYF	TGTGCCAGCAGTTTAATCCAGCGGGAGCCCCAAGAGACCCAGTACTTC
-	TRBV6-5	-	TRBJ1-2	CASSTRGSLGYGYTF	TGTGCCAGCAGCACTAGAGGGAGCCTTGGCTATGGCTACACCTTC
-	TRBV18	-	TRBJ1-1	CASSPTGRGTEAFF	TGTGCCAGCTCACCAACAGGCAGGGGCACTGAAGCTTTCTTT
-	TRBV27	TRBD1	TRBJ1-4	CASRRTGTGYEKLFF	TGTGCCAGCAGGCGGACCGGGACAGGCTATGAAAAACTGTTTTTT
-	TRBV4-2	-	TRBJ1-1	CASSQDRMNTEAFF	TGTGCCAGCAGCCAGGACAGAATGAACACTGAAGCTTTCTTT
-	TRBV3-1/TRBV3-2	-	TRBJ1-2	CASSPRLGSGYTF	TGTGCCAGCAGCCCCCGTTTGGGCAGCGGCTACACCTTC
-	TRBV19	-	TRBJ1-1	CASSIKTVWNTEAFF	TGTGCCAGTAGTATAAAAACAGTATGGAACACTGAAGCTTTCTTT
-	TRBV29-1	-	TRBJ1-2	CSASRAGSYGYTF	TGCAGCGCAAGCCGAGCGGGGAGCTATGGCTACACCTTC
-	TRBV14	-	TRBJ1-3	CASSHRAGNTIYF	TGTGCCAGCAGCCACAGGGCTGGAAACACCATATATTTT
-	TRBV28	-	TRBJ1-4	CASTSLSQGGEKLFF	TGTGCCAGCACATCTCTGTCCCAGGGTGGGGAAAAACTGTTTTTT
-	TRBV27	-	TRBJ2-2	CASSLSGRADTGELFF	TGTGCCAGCAGTTTATCCGGGAGAGCGGACACCGGGGAGCTGTTTTTT
few	TRBV5-6	-	TRBJ1-1	CASSFRAEAFF	TGTGCCAGCAGCTTCAGGGCTGAAGCTTTCTTT
-	TRBV28	-	TRBJ1-5	CASIQGRQPQHF	TGTGCCAGCATTCAGGGTCGTCAGCCCCAGCATTTT
few	TRBV7-9	TRBD1	TRBJ1-5	CASSLEGGLGQPQHF	TGTGCCAGCAGCTTAGAAGGGGGCTTGGGGCAGCCCCAGCATTTT
-	TRBV27	TRBD1	TRBJ2-7	CASSQTGKYYEQYF	TGTGCCAGCAGCCAGACAGGGAAATACTACGAGCAGTACTTC
-	TRBV21-1	-	TRBJ1-2	CASSNLGDRSYGYTF	TGTGCCAGCAGCAACCTCGGGGACAGGAGCTATGGCTACACCTTC
-	TRBV11-3	-	TRBJ1-6	CASSLGTRNSPLHF	TGTGCCAGCAGCCTGGGGACACGAAATTCACCCCTCCACTTT